This TCR beta chain appears in the sequencing data of a study of blood T cell repertoires in COVID-19. The trim removed 6 bases at V and 7 bases at J, leaving 9 bases unmatched. Germline CDR1 MDHEN, CDR2 SYDVKM. This CDR3 spans 15 amino acids. Repertoires were generated with immunoSEQ multiplex PCR, while TCRdb's copy carries only in-frame clones and drops some. The sample has roughly 300,000 clones, roughly nine tenths seen once. The J gene is TRBJ1-2, the V gene TRBV28; 12 bases align to TRBD1. The sequence came from a woman in her twenties or thirties who had recovered from COVID-19. Sequenced: PBMCs or T cells enriched from blood (not recorded which). This chain's CDR3 is CASSPRDRGLGGYTF. In DNA, the CDR3 is TGTGCCAGCAGCCCACGGGACAGGGGGCTTGGTGGCTACACCTTC.